This T cell receptor (beta chain) was found in a study of a mutant IDH1 vaccine in newly diagnosed glioma. Across the whole study: Treated patients had a mean age of approximately 40 years and a sex split that was roughly 60% male and roughly 40% female. Therapy received beforehand was radiotherapy, temozolomide, or both, with most patients given both.

Time point reported: week 35, safety follow-up. Vaccination used 300 ug of mutant IDH1 20-mer peptide per dose, with topical imiquimod. New WHO grade 3 or 4 astrocytomas that were IDH1-mutant and ATRX-lost had been found in donors. Here immunoSEQ multiplex PCR was the method, and the copy in TCRdb shows in-frame clones only, minus some. The profile shows about 30,000 clones, around 80% of them singletons. The germline gives CDR1 SQVTM, CDR2 ANQGSEA. V trimming: 7 bases; J trimming: 3 bases; junction bases outside the gene matches: 4. The CDR3 loop spans 12 amino acids. Concerning this clone: Its antigen is not identified.

The chain carries TRBV29-1 and TRBJ1-1, with 8 bases identical to TRBD1. The starting material was PBMCs, obtained from a glioma patient whose treatment included an IDH1 peptide vaccine. The TCR sequence derives from a woman in her forties with glioma. The CDR3 here is CSGKQGDTEAFF. CDR3 DNA: TGCAGCGGTAAACAGGGGGACACTGAAGCTTTCTTT.